Following are 22 T cell receptor beta chains from one sample sequenced in a study of shared clonotypes between healthy human individuals. Method: immunoSEQ multiplex PCR; TCRdb's copy keeps in-frame clones and lacks some. The sample includes roughly 1,500,000 clones, around 98% seen only once; the top ten take less than 0.55%. Sequenced material: naive CD4+ T cells sorted from blood. Indicated subset: CD45RA+ positively selected. These receptors were collected from a man aged 30 to 39 in good health.

This clone was picked up one time. V is TRBV20-1 and J is TRBJ1-1; D not resolved. The germline V and J ends were trimmed by 0 bases and 6 bases, with 5 bases remaining between them. The CDR3 contains 11 residues. CDR1 is DFQATT and CDR2 is SNEGSKA in the germline V gene (reference sequence). Written as DNA, the CDR3 is TGCAGTGCTAGAGAGGCAGCTGAAGCTTTCTTT. Its protein product is CSAREAAEAFF.

The chain recombines TRBV10-3 with TRBJ2-1; D is unresolved. Trimming removed 4 bases from V and 8 bases from J, with 12 bases in between. The CDR3 sequence is 13 residues long. Germline V gene data show CDR1 as ENHRY and CDR2 as SYGVKD. This CDR3 is CAISGPLPDEQFF. The CDR3 DNA sequence: TGTGCCATCAGTGGTCCTTTACCCGATGAGCAGTTCTTC.

This chain links TRBV18 with TRBJ2-2; 14 bases fit TRBD2. The CDR3 runs to 17 residues. J was trimmed by 1 base and V by 4 bases; bases with no gene match: 2. CDR1 and CDR2 (germline): KGHSH, LQKENI. The CDR3 nucleotides are TGTGCCAGCTCACGGGGACTAGCGGGAGTGAACACCGGGGAGCTGTTTTTT. Its translation is CASSRGLAGVNTGELFF.

Details on this clone: Distinct nucleotide sequences in the sample also encode this CDR3. CDR3 DNA: TGTGCCAGCAGCGTAGGGACAGGGGAAGAGACCCAGTACTTC. Protein sequence: CASSVGTGEETQYF. J is TRBJ2-5 and V is TRBV9; 9 bases are shared with TRBD1. Losses at the gene ends were 0 bases for V and 3 bases for J; bases not matched to a gene: 0. CDR1 is SGDLS, CDR2 YYNGEE, per germline. The CDR3 runs 14 residues.

The chain carries TRBV25-1 and TRBJ2-7; maybe TRBD2 (5 bases). The CDR3 extends over 14 amino acids. Germline lookup yields CDR1 MGHDK and CDR2 SYGVNS. The germline V and J ends were trimmed by 1 base and 3 bases, with 10 bases remaining between them. CDR3 residues: CASSEWSSRYEQYF. For the CDR3, the DNA is TGTGCCAGCAGTGAATGGTCTAGCCGCTACGAGCAGTACTTC.

The chain links TRBV10-1 to TRBJ1-4; D gene ambiguous. This CDR3 has 15 amino acids. CDR1 is WNHNN and CDR2 is SYGVQD in the germline V gene (reference sequence). The V end was cut by 1 base, the J end by 0 bases, with 6 bases between. CDR3 DNA sequence: TGCGCCAGCAGTGAGTATGGGGCAACTAATGAAAAACTGTTTTTT. Its translation is CASSEYGATNEKLFF.

V usage is TRBV7-2 and J usage is TRBJ1-5; tentatively, D is TRBD1 (5 bases). This CDR3 is built from 15 residues. The germline CDR1 and CDR2 sequences are SGHTA and FQGNSA. The V end was cut by 2 bases, the J end by 2 bases, with 10 bases between. CDR3 in DNA: TGTGCCAGCAGCTTACAGGGCCCGGGCAATCAGCCCCAGCATTTT. Residues: CASSLQGPGNQPQHF.

V and J are TRBV5-5 and TRBJ2-5; no firm D call. Deletions cut 0 bases from V and 2 bases from J, with 11 bases between. Per the germline V gene, CDR1 is SGHKS and CDR2 is YYEKEE (reference sequence). The CDR3 loop spans 15 amino acids. The CDR3 protein is CASSLEGTLQETQYF. DNA for the CDR3: TGTGCCAGCAGCTTGGAGGGCACTTTGCAAGAGACCCAGTACTTC. Together with reference TRBV5-5 and TRBJ2-5, the CDR3 gives the full variable domain: DAGVTQSPTHLIKTRGQQVTLRCSPISGHKSVSWYQQVLGQGPQFIFQYYEKEERGRGNFPDRFSARQFPNYSSELNVNALLLGDSALYLCASSLEGTLQETQYFGPGTRLLVL.

The gene calls are TRBV14 and TRBJ2-1; unclear D gene. The CDR3 extends over 13 amino acids. V shed 0 bases and J shed 8 bases, with 8 bases lying between them. Germline values: CDR1 SGHDN, CDR2 FVKESK. This CDR3 reads CASSQDLGDEQFF. CDR3 coding DNA: TGTGCCAGCAGCCAAGATCTGGGCGATGAGCAGTTCTTC.

V gene TRBV28 combines with J gene TRBJ1-5; D is perhaps TRBD1 (5 bases). The V end was cut by 6 bases, the J end by 2 bases, with 14 bases between. Germline V lookup: CDR1 MDHEN, CDR2 SYDVKM. The CDR3 is made up of 15 amino acids. The CDR3 DNA reads TGTGCCAGCAGCAGGGCCGGGAGGGGCAATCAGCCCCAGCATTTT. This gives the protein CASSRAGRGNQPQHF.

The gene calls are TRBV7-6 and TRBJ1-1; a possible D gene is TRBD1 (5 bases). From germline, CDR1 is SGHVS and CDR2 FNYEAQ. The CDR3 consists of 16 residues. Trimming removed 1 base from V and 0 bases from J, with 12 bases in between. This CDR3 reads CASSLGVGTLNTEAFF. Written as DNA, the CDR3 is TGTGCCAGCAGCTTAGGTGTGGGGACCTTGAACACTGAAGCTTTCTTT.

The V call is TRBV10-3, the J call TRBJ2-2, with 12 nucleotides matching TRBD2. The CDR3 totals 18 residues. Germline V CDR1 and CDR2: ENHRY, SYGVKD. The V and J ends lost 6 bases and 4 bases, in that order; junction bases with no gene match: 12. As DNA, the CDR3 is TGTGCCATCAGCCGACTAGCGGGAGTTAGTGTGAGCACCGGGGAGCTGTTTTTT. Translating it yields CAISRLAGVSVSTGELFF.

The rearrangement links TRBV5-1 to TRBJ2-7; 7 bases match TRBD1. V was pared by 4 bases and J by 1 base, with 5 bases of the junction left unmatched. The CDR3 covers 14 residues. CDR1 is SGHRS, CDR2 YFSETQ, per germline. This CDR3 is CASSPGQNSYEQYF. CDR3 nucleotides: TGCGCCAGCAGCCCGGGACAGAATTCCTACGAGCAGTACTTC.

The rearrangement links TRBV7-2 to TRBJ2-7; D is possibly TRBD1 (5 bases). The germline gives CDR1 SGHTA, CDR2 FQGNSA. V was trimmed by 5 bases and J by 5 bases, leaving 13 bases between them. The CDR3 has 13 amino acids. CDR3 sequence: CASSPPIRDEQYF. For the CDR3, the DNA is TGTGCCAGCAGCCCGCCCATCAGGGACGAGCAGTACTTC.

The chain joins TRBV5-4 to TRBJ2-3; a weak D match, TRBD1 (6 bases). V was shortened by 3 bases and J by 6 bases, with 23 bases between the two germline ends. The germline CDR1 and CDR2 sequences are SGHNT and YYREEE (reference sequence). The CDR3 is 17 amino acids. In DNA form, the CDR3 reads TGTGCCAGCAGCTCGCCCGGGACAACAAGGGGTGTGGATACGCAGTATTTT. As protein: CASSSPGTTRGVDTQYF. The variable domain in full, with the rest retrieved from reference TRBV5-4 and TRBJ2-3, is ETGVTQSPTHLIKTRGQQVTLRCSSQSGHNTVSWYQQALGQGPQFIFQYYREEENGRGNFPPRFSGLQFPNYSSELNVNALELDDSALYLCASSSPGTTRGVDTQYFGPGTRLTVL.

As regards this clone: In the same sample, other DNA sequences code for this CDR3. J is TRBJ2-1 and V is TRBV18, with a tentative D call TRBD2 (5 bases). Trimming stripped 2 bases from V and 7 bases from J, with 9 bases between. The CDR3 is 13 residues long. The V gene's germline CDR1 is KGHSH and CDR2 LQKENI. The CDR3 coding sequence is TGTGCCAGCTCACCAAGAAGGGAGAATGAGCAGTTCTTC. Protein product: CASSPRRENEQFF.

The rearrangement links TRBV25-1 to TRBJ2-6, with D perhaps given as TRBD1 or TRBD2 (5 bases each). There are 16 residues in the CDR3. The V gene's germline CDR1 is MGHDK and CDR2 SYGVNS. Deletions cut 4 bases from V and 0 bases from J, with 10 bases between. The CDR3 spells CASSGDRSSGANVLTF. The CDR3 DNA follows: TGTGCCAGCAGTGGGGACCGAAGCTCTGGGGCCAACGTCCTGACTTTC.

This chain joins TRBV4-1 and TRBJ1-5, with TRBD1 identical over 9 bases. The ends lost 4 bases at V and 2 bases at J; junction bases unmatched: 6. There are 16 residues in the CDR3. Germline V gene sequence: CDR1 MGHRA, CDR2 YSYEKL. The CDR3 loop is CASSREGQGRNQPQHF. The CDR3 coding sequence is TGCGCCAGCAGCCGCGAGGGACAGGGTCGCAATCAGCCCCAGCATTTT.

The chain joins TRBV5-1 to TRBJ2-3; no reliable D call. The CDR3 extends over 11 amino acids. Germline V gene lookup returns CDR1 SGHRS and CDR2 YFSETQ. V lost 4 bases, J lost 4 bases, and 4 bases lay in between. In nucleotides, the CDR3 is TGCGCCAGCAGCATCGCAGATACGCAGTATTTT. Encoded protein: CASSIADTQYF.

V usage is TRBV6-1 and J usage is TRBJ2-1; TRBD2 aligns across 9 bases. Per germline, CDR1 MNHNS and CDR2 SASEGT. The CDR3 is made up of 15 amino acids. Trimming removed 6 bases from V and 0 bases from J; junction bases left unmatched: 3. CDR3 bases: TGTGCCAGCAGCCTAGCGGGAAGCTCCTACAATGAGCAGTTCTTC. As protein: CASSLAGSSYNEQFF.

The gene calls are TRBV6-5 and TRBJ2-1, with D possibly being TRBD1 or TRBD2 (5 bases each). From germline, CDR1 is MNHEY and CDR2 SVGAGI. The length of the CDR3 is 15 residues. V lost 4 bases and J lost 3, with 13 bases in between. The CDR3 reads CASSSVGDLYNEQFF. Written as DNA, the CDR3 is TGTGCCAGCAGTTCCGTGGGGGATCTCTACAATGAGCAGTTCTTC.

The CDR3 region is CASSYAIRQGRMNTEAFF. The CDR3 DNA reads as TGTGCCAGCAGTTATGCGATAAGACAGGGCAGGATGAACACTGAAGCTTTCTTT. The chain is built from TRBV28 and TRBJ1-1, with 7 nucleotides matching TRBD1. The germline gives CDR1 MDHEN, CDR2 SYDVKM. The CDR3 totals 18 residues. V was pared by 4 bases and J by 0 bases, with 14 bases of the junction left unmatched.